These T cell receptor beta chains were read from a single sample in a study of shared T cell receptors in the human thymus. The assay was immunoSEQ multiplex PCR, and TCRdb's table has in-frame clones only and misses some. The sample holds 630,000 or so clones; approximately 87% are singletons and the top ten take over 0.008%. These data also featured in a second study, about human thymus T cells.

The source material was thymocytes. Receptors originate from a boy under two years old with a congenital heart defect. The CDR3 runs from the conserved cysteine through the conserved F or W. The order of the fields is J gene, CDR3 length, clone size, V gene, CDR3 protein. Rows give clone size only sometimes, using once, few, many, or a class for an expanded clone.

TRBJ2-7 | 16 | - | TRBV7-8 | CASSLAKRDRVDEQYF
TRBJ2-1 | 16 | - | TRBV11-3 | CASSLTWGGPKNEQFF
TRBJ2-2 | 17 | - | TRBV28 | CASSLLILQGAHGELFF
TRBJ1-6 | 16 | - | TRBV4-3 | CASSQGQGRENSPLHF
TRBJ1-6 | 15 | - | TRBV6-5 | CASSSDRGFNSPLHF
TRBJ2-7 | 15 | - | TRBV5-1 | CASKIGVSGRARQYF
TRBJ2-4 | 16 | - | TRBV12-5 | CASGLTAGHFLNIQYF
TRBJ1-6 | 21 | once | TRBV4-1 | CASSQDLSGTGGANWASPLHF
TRBJ2-7 | 12 | - | TRBV28 | CASSLEGYEQYF
TRBJ1-2 | 13 | - | TRBV29-1 | CSVPRDRAYGYTF
TRBJ1-3 | 17 | few | TRBV7-9 | CASSLALGTDLGNTIYF
TRBJ2-7 | 17 | - | TRBV14 | CASSQGLPGQGGYEQYF
TRBJ1-5 | 14 | - | TRBV7-2 | CASSFGRGNQPQHF
TRBJ2-5 | 15 | - | TRBV25-1 | CASSPSTGEKETQYF
TRBJ2-7 | 15 | - | TRBV9 | CASSQHPGQDYEQYF
TRBJ2-7 | 14 | once | TRBV30 | CAWSGTGVSYEQYF
TRBJ2-7 | 13 | - | TRBV29-1 | CSVSPDNPYEQYF
TRBJ2-3 | 12 | - | TRBV7-9 | CASSFLTDTQYF
- | 13 | - | TRBV6-5 | CASSYGGLYEQYF
TRBJ1-5 | 15 | - | TRBV2 | CASSVGSRGNQPQHF
TRBJ2-6 | 18 | - | TRBV15 | CATSRDCLGPRGANVLTF
TRBJ1-5 | 15 | - | TRBV19 | CASSESGHSNQPQHF
TRBJ1-2 | 13 | - | TRBV9 | CASSAGTANGYTF
TRBJ2-2 | 16 | few | TRBV4-3 | CASSQSLAGVYGELFF
TRBJ1-6 | 17 | - | TRBV7-2 | CASSYEPTENNNSPLHF
TRBJ1-2 | 17 | once | TRBV4-1 | CASSLRPEGRGGYGYTF
TRBJ2-3 | 14 | - | TRBV2 | CASIAVAGTDTQYF
TRBJ1-5 | 16 | - | TRBV5-8 | CASSLSSRELNQPQHF
TRBJ2-7 | 13 | - | TRBV9 | CASSVEADYEQYF
TRBJ2-3 | 14 | - | TRBV7-9 | CASMRDRGTDTQYF
TRBJ2-7 | 15 | once | TRBV6-5 | CASRYRGRKIYEQYF
TRBJ2-1 | 20 | - | TRBV5-4 | CASSAFAGLVVRYSYNEQFF
TRBJ2-2 | 15 | once | TRBV9 | CASSVGTRNTGELFF
TRBJ1-1 | 15 | - | TRBV5-6 | CASSSRGRWNTEAFF
TRBJ2-1 | 15 | - | TRBV5-4 | CASSRPLTSGDEQFF
TRBJ1-6 | 16 | few | TRBV15 | CATSRGDRRYNSPLHF
TRBJ2-5 | 10 | - | TRBV21-1 | CASRGETQYF
TRBJ2-2 | 15 | once | TRBV4-1 | CASSQARGNPGELFF
TRBJ2-7 | 14 | once | TRBV28 | CASSFSVGSYEQYF
TRBJ2-7 | 16 | - | TRBV7-9 | CASSMRPGTSRYEQYF
TRBJ2-5 | 16 | - | TRBV6-5 | CASSWTPGQNQETQYF
TRBJ2-5 | 14 | once | TRBV27 | CASRTSGVQETQYF
TRBJ1-5 | 16 | - | TRBV28 | CASRDGGQGGDQPQHF